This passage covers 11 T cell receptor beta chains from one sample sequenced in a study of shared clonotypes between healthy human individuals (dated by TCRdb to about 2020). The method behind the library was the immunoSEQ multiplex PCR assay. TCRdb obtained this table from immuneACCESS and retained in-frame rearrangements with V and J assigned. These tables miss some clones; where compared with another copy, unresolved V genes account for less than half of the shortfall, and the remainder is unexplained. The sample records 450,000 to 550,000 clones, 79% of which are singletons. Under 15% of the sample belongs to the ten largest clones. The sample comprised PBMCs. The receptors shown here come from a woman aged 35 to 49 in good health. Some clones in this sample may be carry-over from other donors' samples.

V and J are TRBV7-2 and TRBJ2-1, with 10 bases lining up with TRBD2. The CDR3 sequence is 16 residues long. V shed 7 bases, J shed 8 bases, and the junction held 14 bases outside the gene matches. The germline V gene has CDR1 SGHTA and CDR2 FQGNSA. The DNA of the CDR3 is TGTGCCAGCACCATGACAGCGGGAGGGCCTGTAGATGAGCAGTTCTTC. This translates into CASTMTAGGPVDEQFF. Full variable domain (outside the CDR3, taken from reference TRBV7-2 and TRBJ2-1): GAGVSQSPSNKVTEKGKDVELRCDPISGHTALYWYRQSLGQGLEFLIYFQGNSAPDKSGLPSDRFSAERTGGSVSTLTIQRTQQEDSAVYLCASTMTAGGPVDEQFFGPGTRLTVL.

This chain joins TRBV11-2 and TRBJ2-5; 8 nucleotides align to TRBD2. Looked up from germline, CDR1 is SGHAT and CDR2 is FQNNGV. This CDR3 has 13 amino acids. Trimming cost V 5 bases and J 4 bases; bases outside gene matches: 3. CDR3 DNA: TGTGCCAGCAGCCCAGCGGGAGTAGAGACCCAGTACTTC. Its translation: CASSPAGVETQYF.

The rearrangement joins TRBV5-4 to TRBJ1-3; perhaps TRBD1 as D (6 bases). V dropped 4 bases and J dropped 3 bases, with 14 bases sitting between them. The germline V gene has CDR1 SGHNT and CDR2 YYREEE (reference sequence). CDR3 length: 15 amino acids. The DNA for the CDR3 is TGTGCCAGCAGCAGCCAGGGGCTGGTTGGAAACACCATATATTTT. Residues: CASSSQGLVGNTIYF.

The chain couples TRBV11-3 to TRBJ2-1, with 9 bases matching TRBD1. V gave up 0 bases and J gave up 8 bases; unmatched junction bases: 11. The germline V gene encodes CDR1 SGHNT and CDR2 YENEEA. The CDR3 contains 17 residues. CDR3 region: CASSLDPGTGRDYEQFF. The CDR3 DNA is TGTGCCAGCAGCTTAGATCCTGGGACAGGGCGCGACTATGAGCAGTTCTTC.

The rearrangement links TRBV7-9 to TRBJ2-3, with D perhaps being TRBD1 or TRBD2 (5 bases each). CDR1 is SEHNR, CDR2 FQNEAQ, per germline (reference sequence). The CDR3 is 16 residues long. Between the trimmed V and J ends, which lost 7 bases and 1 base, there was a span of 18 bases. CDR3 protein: CASTPMGPGGTDTQYF. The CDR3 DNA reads TGTGCCAGCACCCCAATGGGGCCCGGGGGCACAGATACGCAGTATTTT.

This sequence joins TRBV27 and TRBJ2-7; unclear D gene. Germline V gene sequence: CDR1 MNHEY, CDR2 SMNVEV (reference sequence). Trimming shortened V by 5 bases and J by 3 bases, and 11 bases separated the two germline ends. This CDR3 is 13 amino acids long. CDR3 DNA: TGTGCCAGCAGTCGCAAACCATACTACGAGCAGTACTTC. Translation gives CASSRKPYYEQYF.

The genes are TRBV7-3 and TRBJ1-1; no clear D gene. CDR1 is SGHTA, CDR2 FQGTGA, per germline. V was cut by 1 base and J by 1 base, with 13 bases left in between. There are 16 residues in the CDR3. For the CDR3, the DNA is TGTGCCAGCAGCTTAATGAGTTTTTCGGGGAACACTGAAGCTTTCTTT. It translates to CASSLMSFSGNTEAFF. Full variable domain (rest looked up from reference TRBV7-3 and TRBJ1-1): GAGVSQTPSNKVTEKGKYVELRCDPISGHTALYWYRQSLGQGPEFLIYFQGTGAADDSGLPNDRFFAVRPEGSVSTLKIQRTERGDSAVYLCASSLMSFSGNTEAFFGQGTRLTVV.

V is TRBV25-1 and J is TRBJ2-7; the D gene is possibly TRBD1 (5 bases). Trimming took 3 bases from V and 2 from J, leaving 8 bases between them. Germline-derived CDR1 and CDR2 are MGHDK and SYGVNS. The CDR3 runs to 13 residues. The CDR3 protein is CASSEAGTYEQYF. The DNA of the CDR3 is TGTGCCAGCAGTGAGGCAGGGACCTACGAGCAGTACTTC.

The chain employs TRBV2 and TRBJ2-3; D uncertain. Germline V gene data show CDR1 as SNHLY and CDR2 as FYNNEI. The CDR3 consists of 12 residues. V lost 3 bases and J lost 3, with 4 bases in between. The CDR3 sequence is CASSERTDTQYF. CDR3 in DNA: TGTGCCAGCAGTGAGCGGACAGATACGCAGTATTTT.

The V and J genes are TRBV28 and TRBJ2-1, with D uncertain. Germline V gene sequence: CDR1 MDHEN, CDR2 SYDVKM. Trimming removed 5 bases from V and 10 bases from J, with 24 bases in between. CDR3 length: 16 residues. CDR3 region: CASSTRLGGLVDEQFF. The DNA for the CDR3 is TGTGCCAGCAGTACCCGGCTAGGTGGTTTAGTAGACGAGCAGTTCTTC.

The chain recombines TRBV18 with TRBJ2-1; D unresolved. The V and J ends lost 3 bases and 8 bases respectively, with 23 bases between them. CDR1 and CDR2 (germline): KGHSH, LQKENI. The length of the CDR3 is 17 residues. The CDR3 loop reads CASSPFRAATNIYEQFF. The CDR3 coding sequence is TGTGCCAGCTCACCCTTTCGTGCAGCTACGAATATCTATGAGCAGTTCTTC. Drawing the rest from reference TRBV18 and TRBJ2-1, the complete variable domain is NAGVMQNPRHLVRRRGQEARLRCSPMKGHSHVYWYRQLPEEGLKFMVYLQKENIIDESGMPKERFSAEFPKEGPSILRIQQVVRGDSAAYFCASSPFRAATNIYEQFFGPGTRLTVL.